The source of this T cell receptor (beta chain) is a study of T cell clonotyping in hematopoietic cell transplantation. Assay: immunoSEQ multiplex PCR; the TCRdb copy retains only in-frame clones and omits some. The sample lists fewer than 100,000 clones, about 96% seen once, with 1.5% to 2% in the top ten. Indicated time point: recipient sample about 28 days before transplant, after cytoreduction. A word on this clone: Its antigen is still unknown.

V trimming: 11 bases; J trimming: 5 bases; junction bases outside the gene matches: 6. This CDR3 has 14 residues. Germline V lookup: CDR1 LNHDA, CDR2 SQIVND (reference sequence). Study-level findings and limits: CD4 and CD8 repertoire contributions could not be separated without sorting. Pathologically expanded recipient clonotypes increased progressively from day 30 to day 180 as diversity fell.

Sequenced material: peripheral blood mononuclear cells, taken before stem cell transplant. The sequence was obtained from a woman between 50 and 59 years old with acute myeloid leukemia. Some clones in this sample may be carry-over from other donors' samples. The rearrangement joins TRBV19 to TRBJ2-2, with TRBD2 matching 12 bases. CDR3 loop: CAGGTSGRTGELFF. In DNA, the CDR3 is TGTGCCGGGGGCACTAGCGGGAGGACCGGGGAGCTGTTTTTT. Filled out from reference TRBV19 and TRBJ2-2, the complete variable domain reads DGGITQSPKYLFRKEGQNVTLSCEQNLNHDAMYWYRQDPGQGLRLIYYSQIVNDFQKGDIAEGYSVSREKKESFPLTVTSAQKNPTAFYLCAGGTSGRTGELFFGEGSRLTVL.